This entry lists 10 T cell receptor beta chains sequenced from one sample in a study of T cell repertoires in cytomegalovirus infection. No antigen is known for these receptors. TCRdb re-called the reads with MiXCR, one entry per CDR3 protein. This sample has fewer than 1,000,000 distinct CDR3 sequences; 31% occur once, and the top ten carry roughly 13%. Sequences were derived from cultured CD8+ T cells from PBMCs, sampled from culture after CMV antigen stimulation. These receptors originate from a human donor in good health (CMV status not recorded). Some clones in this sample may be carry-over from other donors' samples.

The chain couples TRBV7-8 to TRBJ1-5; 8 nucleotides line up with TRBD1. The germline CDR1 and CDR2 sequences are SGHVS and FQNEAQ. CDR3 length: 14 amino acids. The V and J ends lost 5 bases and 6 bases, in that order; junction bases with no gene match: 6. The CDR3 DNA is TGTGCCAGCAGCCTCACCGACAGGGGTCAGCCCCAGCATTTT. This codes for CASSLTDRGQPQHF.

This CDR3 is CASSLASDRREKLFF. The CDR3 region has the DNA TGTGCCAGCAGCTTAGCCTCGGACAGGAGGGAGAAACTGTTTTTT. The V and J genes are TRBV11-3 and TRBJ1-4; 7 nucleotides line up with TRBD1. Germline V gene lookup returns CDR1 SGHNT and CDR2 YENEEA. The CDR3 is 15 residues long. V trimming: 1 base; J trimming: 11 bases; junction bases outside the gene matches: 10.

At least ten counts were recorded for this clonotype. This chain's CDR3 is CASNQQGVSYNEQFF. CDR3 in DNA: TGTGCCAGTAATCAGCAGGGGGTGTCCTACAATGAGCAGTTCTTC. The rearrangement joins TRBV19 to TRBJ2-1, with TRBD1 matching over 7 bases. The CDR3 sequence is 15 residues long. Losses at the gene ends were 7 bases for V and 1 base for J; bases not matched to a gene: 7. Per germline, CDR1 LNHDA and CDR2 SQIVND (reference sequence).

This clonotype was counted between two and nine times. The rearrangement uses TRBV7-9 and TRBJ1-1; D is undetermined. CDR3 length equals 14 residues. Germline CDR1 SEHNR, CDR2 FQNEAQ (reference sequence). V was cut by 7 bases and J by 3 bases, with 15 bases left in between. The CDR3 DNA reads as TGTGCCAGCACCCGAGAACGAGACGACACTGAAGCTTTCTTT. Translated, it gives CASTRERDDTEAFF.

Note on this clonotype: An end of the junction differs from the germline gene, which may be a read error. The chain joins TRBV5-3 to TRBJ1-1, with 12 bases that match TRBD1. TRBV5-3 is an ORF, and what it does is uncertain. CDR3 length equals 16 residues. In DNA, the CDR3 is TGTGCCAGCAGCTCGGGACAGGGGGCGAGTCGGACTGAAGCTTTCTTT. This encodes CASSSGQGASRTEAFF.

The table lists this clonotype with a few counts. The chain couples TRBV6-1 to TRBJ2-3; D gene unclear. CDR1 is MNHNS and CDR2 is SASEGT in the germline V gene. The CDR3 loop spans 12 amino acids. V dropped 4 bases and J dropped 4 bases, with 6 bases sitting between them. CDR3 in amino acids: CASSVNPDTQYF. DNA for the CDR3: TGTGCCAGCAGTGTAAACCCAGATACGCAGTATTTT.

On this clonotype: One junction end does not reproduce the germline sequence, and a read error may be involved. The gene calls are TRBV7-6 and TRBJ2-1; D uncertain. CDR1 SGHVS and CDR2 FNYEAQ come from the germline V gene. CDR3 length: 14 residues. CDR3 protein: CASSLVVGSNEQFF. The CDR3 DNA sequence: TGTGCTAGCAGCTTAGTCGTGGGCAGCAATGAGCAGTTCTTC.

V gene TRBV7-8 combines with J gene TRBJ2-3; a possible D gene is TRBD2 (7 bases). Trimming stripped 1 base from V and 2 bases from J, with 13 bases between. CDR1 and CDR2 from the germline V gene are SGHVS and FQNEAQ. The CDR3 totals 16 residues. This chain's CDR3 is CASSLERGGATDTQYF. Here the CDR3 DNA reads TGTGCCAGCAGCTTAGAAAGGGGGGGGGCCACAGATACGCAGTATTTT.

J is TRBJ1-1 and V is TRBV12-3 or TRBV12-4; no firm D call. The CDR3 sequence is 14 residues long. Trimming left V 1 base short and J 9 bases short, with 15 bases between. The CDR3 loop reads CASSLEALPLQAFF. The CDR3 DNA reads TGTGCCAGCAGTTTAGAGGCACTCCCCCTGCAAGCTTTCTTT.

The sample holds a few counts of this clonotype. The chain recombines TRBV7-9 with TRBJ2-3; 9 nucleotides agree with TRBD2. Germline V gives CDR1 SEHNR, CDR2 FQNEAQ (reference sequence). Losses at the gene ends were 4 bases for V and 2 bases for J; bases not matched to a gene: 16. This CDR3 comprises 19 residues. CDR3 sequence (DNA): TGTGCCAGCAGCTCCCCTCTAAGTGGGCTAGCGGGGCCCACAGATACGCAGTATTTT. Translating gives CASSSPLSGLAGPTDTQYF.